Shown below are 26 T cell receptor beta chains from a single sample sequenced in a study of T cell responses to AZD1222 COVID-19 vaccine. Sequencing used immunoSEQ multiplex PCR; TCRdb keeps in-frame clones, though not all of them. This table has some 120,000 clones, over 75% appearing once. The material was peripheral blood, obtained on day 0 of AZD1222 vaccination. These receptors were taken from an adult in good health.

J is TRBJ1-1 and V is TRBV13; tentatively, D is TRBD1 (5 bases). Per germline, CDR1 PRHDT and CDR2 FYEKMQ (reference sequence). Trimming cost V 8 bases and J 8 bases, with 15 bases left between them. This CDR3 is 12 amino acids long. CDR3 region: CASVRGASEAFF. As DNA, the CDR3 is TGTGCCAGCGTAAGAGGGGCGTCAGAAGCTTTCTTT.

The rearrangement joins TRBV7-9 to TRBJ2-7; D is possibly TRBD2 (7 bases). V lost 5 bases and J 3 bases, leaving 14 bases between the germline ends. Germline V lookup: CDR1 SEHNR, CDR2 FQNEAQ (reference sequence). The CDR3 totals 14 residues. CDR3 amino acids: CASSRRGAHYEQYF. The CDR3, as DNA: TGTGCCAGCAGCCGCCGGGGGGCCCACTACGAGCAGTACTTC.

The gene calls are TRBV6-5 and TRBJ1-1; 7 bases are shared with TRBD1. Germline trimming cut 4 bases from V and 3 bases from J; bases unmatched to any gene: 2. The germline gives CDR1 MNHEY, CDR2 SVGAGI. The CDR3 totals 13 residues. The CDR3 DNA is TGTGCCAGCAGTTGGGGACAGTACACTGAAGCTTTCTTT. Amino acids: CASSWGQYTEAFF.

The rearrangement uses TRBV2 and TRBJ1-5, with D unresolved. Trimming stripped 6 bases from V and 0 bases from J, with 12 bases between. Germline CDR1 and CDR2: SNHLY and FYNNEI. There are 15 residues in the CDR3. As DNA, the CDR3 is TGTGCCAGCAGGACTCTCGGATATAGCAATCAGCCCCAGCATTTT. Protein product: CASRTLGYSNQPQHF.

The chain combines TRBV2 with TRBJ1-3, with TRBD1 matching over 9 bases. The V gene end was trimmed by 9 bases and the J gene end by 2 bases; junction bases not matched to a gene: 8. This CDR3 has 15 amino acids. Germline CDR1 reads SNHLY; CDR2 reads FYNNEI. The CDR3 coding sequence is TGTGCCAGTGAGGGGGACAGGGTCCCTGGAAACACCATATATTTT. Amino acid sequence: CASEGDRVPGNTIYF. Drawing the rest from reference TRBV2 and TRBJ1-3, the complete variable domain is EPEVTQTPSHQVTQMGQEVILRCVPISNHLYFYWYRQILGQKVEFLVSFYNNEISEKSEIFDDQFSVERPDGSNFTLKIRSTKLEDSAMYFCASEGDRVPGNTIYFGEGSWLTVV.

The chain recombines TRBV19 with TRBJ2-7, with D hard to call. The CDR3 contains 14 residues. Between the trimmed V and J ends, which lost 3 bases and 2 bases, there was a span of 11 bases. Germline assignment: CDR1 LNHDA and CDR2 SQIVND (reference sequence). CDR3 nucleotides: TGTGCCAGTAGTATCTTTAGCTCAGCCTACGAGCAGTACTTC. This sequence encodes CASSIFSSAYEQYF.

This clone was seen only once. The chain is built from TRBV18 and TRBJ2-1; 10 positions agree with TRBD1. CDR3 size: 16 residues. V lost 3 bases, J lost 6 bases, and 8 bases stayed unmatched. Germline lookup yields CDR1 KGHSH and CDR2 LQKENI. Here the CDR3 DNA reads TGTGCCAGCTCACCTCTACGCGGGACAGGGGCCAATGAGCAGTTCTTC. Amino acids: CASSPLRGTGANEQFF.

The gene calls are TRBV6-6 and TRBJ2-2; tentative D call: TRBD2 (6 bases). This CDR3 comprises 14 residues. Between the trimmed V and J ends, which lost 6 bases and 8 bases, there was a span of 16 bases. CDR1 is MNHNY, CDR2 SVGAGI, per germline (reference sequence). The CDR3 sequence is CASRSGRTVGELFF. In DNA, the CDR3 is TGTGCCAGCAGGAGCGGGCGGACCGTAGGGGAGCTGTTTTTT.

This clone was recorded a few times. The V and J genes are TRBV6-5 and TRBJ1-3; D is uncertain. This CDR3 region has 15 residues. V was shortened by 6 bases and J by 2 bases, with 14 bases between the two germline ends. The V gene's germline CDR1 is MNHEY and CDR2 SVGAGI. CDR3 in DNA: TGTGCCAGCAGCGTAGGTGGTTTTGCTGGAAACACCATATATTTT. Translation gives CASSVGGFAGNTIYF.

The chain recombines TRBV9 with TRBJ2-3, with 12 bases identical to TRBD2. This CDR3 is built from 15 residues. V gave up 6 bases and J gave up 5 bases; unmatched junction bases: 7. Germline V gene lookup returns CDR1 SGDLS and CDR2 YYNGEE. The CDR3 reads CASNLAGGPIDTQYF. Written as DNA, the CDR3 is TGTGCCAGCAACCTAGCGGGGGGGCCGATAGATACGCAGTATTTT.

V usage is TRBV5-6 and J usage is TRBJ2-7, with 11 bases lining up with TRBD2. The CDR3 sequence is 14 residues long. Germline CDR1 SGHDT, CDR2 YYEEEE. The V segment lost 4 bases and the J segment 5 bases; nucleotides outside the gene matches: 5. Here the CDR3 reads CASSLAGGLDEQYF. The CDR3 bases are TGTGCCAGCAGCCTAGCGGGAGGATTGGACGAGCAGTACTTC.

CDR3 residues: CASSDWPNTEAFF. In DNA, the CDR3 is TGTGCCAGCAGTGATTGGCCGAACACTGAAGCTTTCTTT. The chain is built from TRBV6-1 and TRBJ1-1; D is undetermined. Trimming removed 3 bases from V and 1 base from J, with 6 bases in between. In germline, CDR1 is MNHNS, CDR2 SASEGT. This CDR3 comprises 13 residues.

The rearrangement links TRBV24-1 to TRBJ1-5; TRBD1 is a possible D gene (6 bases). The V and J ends lost 4 bases and 0 bases respectively, with 12 bases between them. CDR3 length: 16 amino acids. From germline, CDR1 is KGHDR and CDR2 SFDVKD. CDR3 sequence reads: CATSEGGTHSNQPQHF. CDR3 bases: TGTGCCACCAGTGAAGGCGGGACACATAGCAATCAGCCCCAGCATTTT.

The DNA for the CDR3 is TGTGCCAGCACCAGCTTAGGACAGAGTACCGGGGAGCTGTTTTTT. Amino acid sequence: CASTSLGQSTGELFF. The chain recombines TRBV4-2 with TRBJ2-2, with D possibly TRBD1 on 6 matching bases. Between the trimmed V and J ends, which lost 7 bases and 5 bases, there was a span of 17 bases. CDR1 LGHNA and CDR2 YNFKEQ come from the germline V gene. This CDR3 contains 15 residues.

V gene TRBV3-1 (or the pseudogene TRBV3-2) combines with J gene TRBJ2-5; TRBD1 agrees at 7 bases. The length of the CDR3 is 15 residues. Trimming at V came to 4 bases and at J to 1 base, leaving 6 bases not matched to a gene. Germline V CDR1 and CDR2: LGHDT, YNNKEL (reference sequence). CDR3 region: CASSLRRDSQETQYF. The CDR3 nucleotides read TGTGCCAGCAGCCTAAGAAGGGACAGCCAAGAGACCCAGTACTTC.

A single count supports this clone. The chain links TRBV6-5 to TRBJ2-7; D possibly corresponds to TRBD1 (5 bases). CDR3 length: 13 residues. The germline V gene has CDR1 MNHEY and CDR2 SVGAGI. Trimming shortened V by 3 bases and J by 6 bases, and 12 bases separated the two germline ends. The CDR3 protein is CASSYNSGAEQYF. CDR3 nucleotide sequence: TGTGCCAGCAGTTATAACAGTGGGGCCGAGCAGTACTTC.

The CDR3 is CASSLYGDRERNEQYF. As DNA, the CDR3 is TGCGCCAGCAGCTTGTATGGGGACAGGGAGAGGAATGAGCAGTACTTC. The chain joins TRBV5-1 to TRBJ2-7, with 9 nucleotides matching TRBD1. The V segment lost 1 base and the J segment 7 bases; nucleotides outside the gene matches: 12. The CDR3 contains 16 residues. Germline V gives CDR1 SGHRS, CDR2 YFSETQ.

This chain links TRBV24-1 with TRBJ2-1, with 8 positions matching TRBD2. The junction had 8 bases not matched to a gene; V was cut back by 0 bases and J by 8 bases. This CDR3 comprises 16 residues. CDR1 is KGHDR, CDR2 SFDVKD, per germline. In DNA form, the CDR3 reads TGTGCCACCAGTGATTTGCCCGCCTCTAGCGGGTATGAGCAGTTCTTC. This codes for CATSDLPASSGYEQFF.

This chain joins TRBV30 and TRBJ1-2, with 12 nucleotides matching TRBD1. Germline loops: CDR1 GTSNPN, CDR2 SVGIG (reference sequence). The CDR3 covers 15 residues. V trimming: 3 bases; J trimming: 6 bases; junction bases outside the gene matches: 8. The CDR3 DNA sequence: TGTGCCTGGAGAACCGCCGGGACAGGGGGCCATGGCTACACCTTC. It specifies CAWRTAGTGGHGYTF.

The chain joins TRBV2 to TRBJ2-3, with D possibly being TRBD2 (5 bases). Germline V gene sequence: CDR1 SNHLY, CDR2 FYNNEI. V was shortened by 1 base and J by 2 bases, with 16 bases between the two germline ends. The CDR3 runs to 17 residues. Here the CDR3 DNA reads TGTGCCAGCAGTGAAGGGTTGATTGGCGGGCCCACAGATACGCAGTATTTT. Protein sequence: CASSEGLIGGPTDTQYF.

The chain links TRBV3-1 (or the pseudogene TRBV3-2) to TRBJ2-2; D might be TRBD2 (7 bases). With 5 bases removed from V and 0 bases from J, the gap between germline ends came to 16 bases. The CDR3 sequence is 17 residues long. CDR1 is LGHDT and CDR2 is YNNKEL in the germline V gene (reference sequence). The CDR3 DNA is TGTGCCAGCAGCATGGGGGGGACATACACGAACACCGGGGAGCTGTTTTTT. Protein: CASSMGGTYTNTGELFF.

The chain carries TRBV7-9 and TRBJ2-1; TRBD2 matches at 8 bases. CDR1 is SEHNR and CDR2 is FQNEAQ in the germline V gene (reference sequence). V dropped 2 bases and J dropped 0; count of bases not matched to a gene: 3. The CDR3 spans 16 residues. Here the CDR3 reads CASSLTSGISYNEQFF. The CDR3 nucleotides are TGTGCCAGCAGCTTAACTAGCGGAATCTCCTACAATGAGCAGTTCTTC. The full variable domain, rest sourced from reference TRBV7-9 and TRBJ2-1, is DTGVSQNPRHKITKRGQNVTFRCDPISEHNRLYWYRQTLGQGPEFLTYFQNEAQLEKSRLLSDRFSAERPKGSFSTLEIQRTEQGDSAMYLCASSLTSGISYNEQFFGPGTRLTVL.

This chain connects TRBV24-1 to TRBJ1-2, with 7 nucleotides matching TRBD1. This CDR3 spans 16 amino acids. Germline V gene data show CDR1 as KGHDR and CDR2 as SFDVKD. The junction had 16 bases not matched to a gene; V was cut back by 7 bases and J by 6 bases. The CDR3: CATSEGGRQGPDGYTF. CDR3 bases: TGTGCCACCAGCGAAGGAGGGAGACAGGGCCCCGATGGCTACACCTTC.

The DNA of the CDR3 is TGCGCCAGCAGCTTAACAGGGTCGAGATTACCCTACGAGCAGTACTTC. Protein sequence: CASSLTGSRLPYEQYF. This chain connects TRBV5-1 to TRBJ2-7; tentative D call: TRBD1 (6 bases). The V gene's germline CDR1 is SGHRS and CDR2 YFSETQ. V lost 2 bases and J 2 bases, leaving 17 bases between the germline ends. This CDR3 is built from 16 residues.

The V call is TRBV2, the J call TRBJ2-3; 13 bases align to TRBD2. J was trimmed by 5 bases and V by 6 bases; bases with no gene match: 8. CDR3 length: 16 amino acids. The germline gives CDR1 SNHLY, CDR2 FYNNEI. In DNA, the CDR3 is TGTGCCAGCAGGAAAGGACTAGCGGGGGCCAAAGATACGCAGTATTTT. The encoded protein is CASRKGLAGAKDTQYF. The whole variable domain, remainder taken from reference TRBV2 and TRBJ2-3, is EPEVTQTPSHQVTQMGQEVILRCVPISNHLYFYWYRQILGQKVEFLVSFYNNEISEKSEIFDDQFSVERPDGSNFTLKIRSTKLEDSAMYFCASRKGLAGAKDTQYFGPGTRLTVL.

This chain links TRBV11-2 with TRBJ2-7; no firm D call. The length of the CDR3 is 14 residues. CDR1 and CDR2 from the germline V gene are SGHAT and FQNNGV. Trimming took 5 bases from V and 1 from J, leaving 12 bases between them. The CDR3 DNA reads as TGTGCCAGCAGCACCAATCAGGCTTCCTACGAGCAGTACTTC. It is translated as CASSTNQASYEQYF.